This TCR beta chain was retrieved from a study of cytomegalovirus exposure and HLA in healthy donors. The CDR3 has 14 residues. Germline CDR1 and CDR2: MGHDK and SYGVNS. Trimming cost V 6 bases and J 11 bases, with 20 bases left between them. Only in-frame clones appear in the TCRdb table, and some are missing; sequencing was by immunoSEQ multiplex PCR. This sample yields 200,000 to 250,000 clones, of which 87% are seen a single time; about 12% belongs to the top ten. The chain carries TRBV25-1 and TRBJ2-4, with a tentative D call TRBD2 (6 bases). Source material: PBMCs. This clonotype was obtained from a man in his late teens or twenties in good health and CMV-seropositive. CDR3 sequence reads: CASSAGTAKVVQYF. CDR3 nucleotides: TGTGCCAGCAGCGCGGGAACAGCCAAAGTAGTTCAGTACTTC.